This record covers a single TCR beta chain. Antigen unknown. The data were taken from a study of human T cells and chemical hapten exposure. TCRdb redid the calling of the RACE reads with MiXCR, one entry per CDR3 protein. The repertoire holds 75,000 to 95,000 distinct CDR3 sequences, with approximately 12% as singletons. Overall study results and limits: Patch test score showed a positive correlation with PT1 expanded TCR counts.

Germline CDR1 reads SEHNR; CDR2 reads FQNEAQ (reference sequence). With V trimmed by 5 bases and J by 0 bases, 3 bases remained unmatched. The CDR3 totals 16 residues. Time point indicated: patch test 1, 2 weeks after DPC sensitization. As to treatment: therapeutic diphenylcyclopropenone sensitization with weekly scalp DPC. The chain recombines TRBV7-9 with TRBJ2-6, with 8 bases lining up with TRBD1. This TCR derives from a woman aged 55-75 years with alopecia areata. Some clones in this sample may be carry-over from other donors' samples. This specimen was whole blood, taken in connection with sensitization to the hapten diphenylcyclopropenone (DPC). CDR3 sequence reads: CASSLTGGSGANVLTF. CDR3 bases: TGTGCCAGCAGCCTAACAGGGGGCTCTGGGGCCAACGTCCTGACTTTC.